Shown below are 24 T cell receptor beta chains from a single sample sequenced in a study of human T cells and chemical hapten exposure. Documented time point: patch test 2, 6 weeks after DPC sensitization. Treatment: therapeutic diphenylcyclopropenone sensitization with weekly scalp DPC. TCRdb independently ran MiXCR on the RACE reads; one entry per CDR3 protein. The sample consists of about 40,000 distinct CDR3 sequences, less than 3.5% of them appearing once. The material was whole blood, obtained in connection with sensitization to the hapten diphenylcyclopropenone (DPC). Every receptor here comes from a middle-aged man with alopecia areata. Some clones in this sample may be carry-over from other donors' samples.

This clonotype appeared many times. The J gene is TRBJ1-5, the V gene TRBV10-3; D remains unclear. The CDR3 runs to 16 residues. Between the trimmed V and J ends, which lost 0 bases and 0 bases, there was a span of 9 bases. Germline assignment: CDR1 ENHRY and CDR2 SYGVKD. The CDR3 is CAISESRGSSNQPQHF. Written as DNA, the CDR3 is TGTGCCATCAGTGAGTCGAGAGGCTCTAGCAATCAGCCCCAGCATTTT.

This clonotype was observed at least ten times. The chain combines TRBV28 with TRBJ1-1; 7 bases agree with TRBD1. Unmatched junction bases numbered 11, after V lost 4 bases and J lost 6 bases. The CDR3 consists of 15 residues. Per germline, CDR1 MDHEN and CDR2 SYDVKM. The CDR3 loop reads CASSSEDRRGAEAFF. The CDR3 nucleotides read TGTGCCAGCAGTTCTGAGGACAGGCGAGGGGCTGAAGCTTTCTTT.

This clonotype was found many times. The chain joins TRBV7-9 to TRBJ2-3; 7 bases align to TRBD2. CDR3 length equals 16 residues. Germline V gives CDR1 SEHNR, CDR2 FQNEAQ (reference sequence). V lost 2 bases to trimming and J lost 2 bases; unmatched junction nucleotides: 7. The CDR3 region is CASSLLELAVTDTQYF. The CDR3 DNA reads TGTGCCAGCAGCTTACTAGAGCTAGCGGTCACAGATACGCAGTATTTT. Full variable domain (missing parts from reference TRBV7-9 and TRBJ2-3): DTGVSQNPRHKITKRGQNVTFRCDPISEHNRLYWYRQTLGQGPEFLTYFQNEAQLEKSRLLSDRFSAERPKGSFSTLEIQRTEQGDSAMYLCASSLLELAVTDTQYFGPGTRLTVL.

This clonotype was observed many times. The CDR3 here is CASSLGGTSGLISYEQYF. The DNA of the CDR3 is TGTGCCAGCAGCTTAGGAGGAACTAGCGGCCTGATCTCCTACGAGCAGTACTTC. The chain employs TRBV7-9 and TRBJ2-7; 8 bases agree with TRBD2. The germline V gene encodes CDR1 SEHNR and CDR2 FQNEAQ (reference sequence). V lost 1 base, J lost 0 bases, and 11 bases stayed unmatched. The CDR3 extends over 18 amino acids.

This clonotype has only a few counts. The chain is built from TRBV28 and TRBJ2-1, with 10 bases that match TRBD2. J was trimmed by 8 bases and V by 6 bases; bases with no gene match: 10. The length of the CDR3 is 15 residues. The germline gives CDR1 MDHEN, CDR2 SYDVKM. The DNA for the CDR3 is TGTGCCAGCAGAAGTCTAGCGGGAGTTTACTATGAGCAGTTCTTC. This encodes CASRSLAGVYYEQFF.

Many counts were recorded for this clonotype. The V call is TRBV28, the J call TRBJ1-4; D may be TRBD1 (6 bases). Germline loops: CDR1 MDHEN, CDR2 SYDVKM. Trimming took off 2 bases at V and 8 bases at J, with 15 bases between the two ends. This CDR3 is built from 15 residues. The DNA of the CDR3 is TGTGCCAGCAGTTTACTCCGACAGGCGGGAGAAAAACTGTTTTTT. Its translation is CASSLLRQAGEKLFF.

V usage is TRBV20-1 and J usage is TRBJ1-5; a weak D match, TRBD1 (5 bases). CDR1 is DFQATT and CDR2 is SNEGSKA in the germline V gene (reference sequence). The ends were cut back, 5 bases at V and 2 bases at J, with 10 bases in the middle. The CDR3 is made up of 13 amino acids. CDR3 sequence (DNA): TGCAGTGCTGCCAGAGGGGGCAATCAGCCCCAGCATTTT. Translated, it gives CSAARGGNQPQHF.

This CDR3 is CASSLGGTGKHRTQYF. The DNA for the CDR3 is TGTGCCAGCAGCTTAGGTGGAACGGGGAAACACCGAACGCAGTATTTT. V is TRBV7-9 and J is TRBJ2-3; TRBD2 might be the D (5 bases). With 1 base removed from V and 9 bases from J, the gap between germline ends came to 20 bases. CDR1 and CDR2 from the germline V gene are SEHNR and FQNEAQ (reference sequence). This CDR3 contains 16 residues.

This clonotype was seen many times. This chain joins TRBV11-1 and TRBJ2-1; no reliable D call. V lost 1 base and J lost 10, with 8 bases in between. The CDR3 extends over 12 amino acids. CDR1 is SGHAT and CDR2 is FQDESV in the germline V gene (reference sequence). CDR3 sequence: CASSLGAYEQFF. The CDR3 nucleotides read TGTGCCAGCAGCTTAGGGGCGTACGAGCAGTTCTTC.

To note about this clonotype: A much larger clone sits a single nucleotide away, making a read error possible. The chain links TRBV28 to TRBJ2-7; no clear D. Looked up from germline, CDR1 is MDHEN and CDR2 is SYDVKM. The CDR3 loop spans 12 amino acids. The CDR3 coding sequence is TGTGCCAGAAGTTTCCGTTGGCACGAGCAGTACTTC. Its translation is CARSFRWHEQYF.

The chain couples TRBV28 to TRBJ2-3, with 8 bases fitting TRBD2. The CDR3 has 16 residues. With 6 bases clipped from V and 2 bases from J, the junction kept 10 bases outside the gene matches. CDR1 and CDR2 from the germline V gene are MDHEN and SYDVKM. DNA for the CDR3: TGTGCCAGCAGCAGACGGGAGGGCCTCGTCACAGATACGCAGTATTTT. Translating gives CASSRREGLVTDTQYF. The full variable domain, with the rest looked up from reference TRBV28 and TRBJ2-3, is DVKVTQSSRYLVKRTGEKVFLECVQDMDHENMFWYRQDPGLGLRLIYFSYDVKMKEKGDIPEGYSVSREKKERFSLILESASTNQTSMYLCASSRREGLVTDTQYFGPGTRLTVL.

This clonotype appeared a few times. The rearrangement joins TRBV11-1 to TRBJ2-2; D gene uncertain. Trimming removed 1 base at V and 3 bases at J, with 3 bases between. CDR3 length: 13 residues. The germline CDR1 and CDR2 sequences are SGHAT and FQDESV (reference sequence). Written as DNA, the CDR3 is TGTGCCAGCAGCTTAGGTGACACCGGGGAGCTGTTTTTT. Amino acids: CASSLGDTGELFF.

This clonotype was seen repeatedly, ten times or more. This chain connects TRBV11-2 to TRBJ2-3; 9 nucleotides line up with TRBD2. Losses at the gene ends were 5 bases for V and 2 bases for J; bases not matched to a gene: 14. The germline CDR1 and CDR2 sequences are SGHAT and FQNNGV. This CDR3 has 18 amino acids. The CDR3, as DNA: TGTGCCAGCAGCCTGATCTCCCTAGCGGGACCTAACACAGATACGCAGTATTTT. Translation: CASSLISLAGPNTDTQYF.

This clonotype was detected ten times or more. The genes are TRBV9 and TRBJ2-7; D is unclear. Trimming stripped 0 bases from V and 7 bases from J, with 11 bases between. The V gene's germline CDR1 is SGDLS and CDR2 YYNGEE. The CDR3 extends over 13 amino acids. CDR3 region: CASSVDPEKEQYF. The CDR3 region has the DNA TGTGCCAGCAGCGTAGACCCGGAGAAGGAGCAGTACTTC.

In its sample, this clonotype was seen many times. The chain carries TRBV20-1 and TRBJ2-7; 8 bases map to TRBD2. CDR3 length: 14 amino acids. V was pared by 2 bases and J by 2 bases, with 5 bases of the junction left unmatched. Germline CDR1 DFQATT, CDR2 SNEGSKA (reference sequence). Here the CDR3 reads CSARMAGGPYEQYF. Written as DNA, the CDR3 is TGCAGTGCTAGAATGGCGGGAGGCCCCTACGAGCAGTACTTC.

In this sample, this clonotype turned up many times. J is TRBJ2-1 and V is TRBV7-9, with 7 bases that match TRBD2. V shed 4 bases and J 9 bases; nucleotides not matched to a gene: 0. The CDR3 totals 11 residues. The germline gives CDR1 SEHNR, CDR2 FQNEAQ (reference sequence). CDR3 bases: TGTGCCAGCAGCTGGGAGGGTGAGCAGTTCTTC. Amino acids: CASSWEGEQFF.

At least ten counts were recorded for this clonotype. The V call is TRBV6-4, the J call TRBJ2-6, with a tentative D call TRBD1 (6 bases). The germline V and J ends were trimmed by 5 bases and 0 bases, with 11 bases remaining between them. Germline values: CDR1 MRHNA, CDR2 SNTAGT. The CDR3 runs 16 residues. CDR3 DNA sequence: TGTGCCAGCAGTTCCCAGGGGAGCTCTGGGGCCAACGTCCTGACTTTC. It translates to CASSSQGSSGANVLTF.

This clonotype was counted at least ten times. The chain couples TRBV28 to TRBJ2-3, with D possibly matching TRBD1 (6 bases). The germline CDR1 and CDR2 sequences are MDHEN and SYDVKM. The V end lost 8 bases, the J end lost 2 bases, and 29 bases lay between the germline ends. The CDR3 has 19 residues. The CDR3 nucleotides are TGTGCCAGCCAAGCGCTAATAAGGATCGGGACAAGTTACACAGATACGCAGTATTTT. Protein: CASQALIRIGTSYTDTQYF. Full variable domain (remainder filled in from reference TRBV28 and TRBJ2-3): DVKVTQSSRYLVKRTGEKVFLECVQDMDHENMFWYRQDPGLGLRLIYFSYDVKMKEKGDIPEGYSVSREKKERFSLILESASTNQTSMYLCASQALIRIGTSYTDTQYFGPGTRLTVL.

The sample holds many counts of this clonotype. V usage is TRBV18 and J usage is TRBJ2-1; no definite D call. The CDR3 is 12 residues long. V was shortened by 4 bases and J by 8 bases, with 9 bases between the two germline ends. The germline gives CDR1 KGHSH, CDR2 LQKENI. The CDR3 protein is CASSLVGDEQFF. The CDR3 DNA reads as TGTGCCAGCTCACTAGTAGGCGATGAGCAGTTCTTC.

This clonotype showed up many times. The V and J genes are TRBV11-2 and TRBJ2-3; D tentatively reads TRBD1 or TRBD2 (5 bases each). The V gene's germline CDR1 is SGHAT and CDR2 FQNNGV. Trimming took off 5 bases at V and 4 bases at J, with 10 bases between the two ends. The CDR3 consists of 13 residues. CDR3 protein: CASSPPGPDTQYF. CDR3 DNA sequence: TGTGCCAGCAGCCCCCCGGGGCCAGATACGCAGTATTTT.

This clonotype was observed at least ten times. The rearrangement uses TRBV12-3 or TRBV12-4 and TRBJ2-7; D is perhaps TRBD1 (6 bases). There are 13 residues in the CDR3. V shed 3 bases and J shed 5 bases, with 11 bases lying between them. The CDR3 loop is CASSFPDRDEQYF. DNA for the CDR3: TGTGCCAGCAGTTTCCCGGACAGAGACGAGCAGTACTTC.

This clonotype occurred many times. CDR3 DNA sequence: TGTGCCAGCTCACATCTAGCGGACAACACCGGGGAGCTGTTTTTT. It codes for CASSHLADNTGELFF. V is TRBV18 and J is TRBJ2-2; TRBD2 matches 7 bases. CDR1 is KGHSH, CDR2 LQKENI, per germline. V trimming: 4 bases; J trimming: 2 bases; junction bases outside the gene matches: 4. The CDR3 covers 15 residues. Combining the CDR3 with reference TRBV18 and TRBJ2-2 gives the whole variable domain NAGVMQNPRHLVRRRGQEARLRCSPMKGHSHVYWYRQLPEEGLKFMVYLQKENIIDESGMPKERFSAEFPKEGPSILRIQQVVRGDSAAYFCASSHLADNTGELFFGEGSRLTVL.

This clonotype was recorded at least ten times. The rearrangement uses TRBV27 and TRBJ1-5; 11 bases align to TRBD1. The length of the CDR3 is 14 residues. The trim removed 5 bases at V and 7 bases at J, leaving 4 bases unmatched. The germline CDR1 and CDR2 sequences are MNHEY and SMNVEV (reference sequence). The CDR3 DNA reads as TGTGCCAGCAGTCCTGGGACAGGGGGACAGCCCCAGCATTTT. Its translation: CASSPGTGGQPQHF.

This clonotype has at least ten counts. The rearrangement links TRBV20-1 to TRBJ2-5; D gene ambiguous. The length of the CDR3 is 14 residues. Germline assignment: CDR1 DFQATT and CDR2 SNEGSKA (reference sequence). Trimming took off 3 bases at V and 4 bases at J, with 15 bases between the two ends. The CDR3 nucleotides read TGCAGTGCTAGCTTATGGGCTAATGTAGAGACCCAGTACTTC. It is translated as CSASLWANVETQYF.